Presented here are 6 T cell receptor beta chains from one specimen sequenced in a study of blood T cell repertoires in COVID-19. TCRdb's copy holds only in-frame clones and misses some; the assay was immunoSEQ multiplex PCR. The top ten clones hold 6% to 7.5% of a sample with around 200,000 clones, around 86% of them seen once. Sequencing was done on a sample of peripheral blood. The origin of the receptors is a woman older than 75 in a cohort sampled during active or convalescent COVID-19.

This clone was seen just once. The chain employs TRBV18 and TRBJ1-1; D may be TRBD1 (5 bases). V gave up 1 base and J gave up 7 bases, with 7 bases separating them. The CDR3 extends over 12 amino acids. CDR1 is KGHSH and CDR2 is LQKENI in the germline V gene. Here the CDR3 reads CASSPQGNEAFF. In nucleotides, the CDR3 is TGTGCCAGCTCACCACAGGGGAATGAAGCTTTCTTT.

The CDR3 region is CAISRGQGANTEAFF. The CDR3 nucleotides read TGTGCCATCTCTAGGGGACAGGGGGCGAACACTGAAGCTTTCTTT. The genes are TRBV10-3 and TRBJ1-1, with TRBD1 matching over 12 bases. Germline V gene data show CDR1 as ENHRY and CDR2 as SYGVKD. Germline trimming cut 8 bases from V and 1 base from J; bases unmatched to any gene: 5. The CDR3 is made up of 15 amino acids.

V usage is TRBV6-1 and J usage is TRBJ1-2; tentative D call: TRBD1 (5 bases). The CDR3 is 16 residues long. CDR1 and CDR2 (germline): MNHNS, SASEGT. V shed 4 bases and J shed 4 bases, with 19 bases lying between them. This CDR3 is CASSVPRGRDSYGYTF. The CDR3 region has the DNA TGTGCCAGCAGTGTCCCTCGGGGAAGGGACTCCTATGGCTACACCTTC.

In this sample, this clone turned up a few times. This chain connects TRBV6-5 to TRBJ1-6; TRBD1 might be the D (6 bases). Germline V CDR1 and CDR2: MNHEY, SVGAGI. This CDR3 is 13 amino acids long. With 7 bases removed from V and 7 bases from J, the gap between germline ends came to 11 bases. The CDR3 sequence is CASKGVWNSPLHF. DNA for the CDR3: TGTGCCAGCAAGGGGGTTTGGAATTCACCCCTCCACTTT.

The gene calls are TRBV11-3 and TRBJ2-7, with TRBD1 matching 7 bases. This CDR3 is built from 13 residues. The germline gives CDR1 SGHNT, CDR2 YENEEA. V dropped 2 bases and J dropped 5; count of bases not matched to a gene: 3. The CDR3: CASSLTTGDEQYF. In DNA, the CDR3 is TGTGCCAGCAGCTTAACCACAGGGGACGAGCAGTACTTC.

The V call is TRBV4-1, the J call TRBJ1-1; 7 nucleotides match TRBD1. Trimming cost V 4 bases and J 0 bases; bases outside gene matches: 11. CDR3 length: 17 residues. Germline loops: CDR1 MGHRA, CDR2 YSYEKL. The CDR3, as DNA: TGCGCCAGCAGCCTGACCCGACAGGGATCGATGAACACTGAAGCTTTCTTT. It codes for CASSLTRQGSMNTEAFF.